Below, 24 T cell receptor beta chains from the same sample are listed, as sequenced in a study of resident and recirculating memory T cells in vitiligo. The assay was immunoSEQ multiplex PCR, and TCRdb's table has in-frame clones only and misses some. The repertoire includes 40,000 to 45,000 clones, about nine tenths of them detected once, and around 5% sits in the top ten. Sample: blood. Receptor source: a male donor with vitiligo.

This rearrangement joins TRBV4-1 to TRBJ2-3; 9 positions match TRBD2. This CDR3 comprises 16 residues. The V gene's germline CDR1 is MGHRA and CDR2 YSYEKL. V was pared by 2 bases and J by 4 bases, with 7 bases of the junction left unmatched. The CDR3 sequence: CASSQQVAGVPDTQYF. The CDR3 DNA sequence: TGCGCCAGCAGCCAACAGGTAGCGGGGGTTCCAGATACGCAGTATTTT.

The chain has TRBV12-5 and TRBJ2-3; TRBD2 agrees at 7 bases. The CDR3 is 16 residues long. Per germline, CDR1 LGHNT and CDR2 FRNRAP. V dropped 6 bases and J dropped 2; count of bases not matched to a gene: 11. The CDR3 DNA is TGTGCTAGTGGGCGCTGGACTAGATCCCCCACAGATACGCAGTATTTT. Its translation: CASGRWTRSPTDTQYF.

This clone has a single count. This chain's CDR3 is CASSVEAGFANNSPLHF. CDR3 sequence (DNA): TGTGCCAGCAGCGTAGAGGCCGGGTTCGCCAATAATTCACCCCTCCACTTT. The chain employs TRBV9 and TRBJ1-6; unclear D gene. The ends were cut back, 0 bases at V and 5 bases at J, with 15 bases in the middle. The CDR3 extends over 17 amino acids. The germline gives CDR1 SGDLS, CDR2 YYNGEE.

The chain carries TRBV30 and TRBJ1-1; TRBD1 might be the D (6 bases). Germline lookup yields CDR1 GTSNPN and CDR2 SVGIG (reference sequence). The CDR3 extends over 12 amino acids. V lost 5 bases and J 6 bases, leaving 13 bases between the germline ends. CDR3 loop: CAWHRTVSEAFF. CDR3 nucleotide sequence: TGTGCCTGGCACCGGACAGTTTCTGAAGCTTTCTTT.

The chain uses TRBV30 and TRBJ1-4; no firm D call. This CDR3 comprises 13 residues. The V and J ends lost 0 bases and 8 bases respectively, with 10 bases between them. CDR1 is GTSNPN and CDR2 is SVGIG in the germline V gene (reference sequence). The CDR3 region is CAWSVQSEEKLFF. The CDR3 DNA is TGTGCCTGGAGTGTACAGTCTGAGGAAAAACTGTTTTTT. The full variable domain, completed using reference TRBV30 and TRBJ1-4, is SQTIHQWPATLVQPVGSPLSLECTVEGTSNPNLYWYRQAAGRGLQLLFYSVGIGQISSEVPQNLSASRPQDRQFILSSKKLLLSDSGFYLCAWSVQSEEKLFFGSGTQLSVL.

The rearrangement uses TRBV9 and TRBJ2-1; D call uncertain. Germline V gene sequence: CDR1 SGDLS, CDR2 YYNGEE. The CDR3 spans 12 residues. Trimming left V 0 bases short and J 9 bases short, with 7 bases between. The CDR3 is CASSVDLSEQFF. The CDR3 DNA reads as TGTGCCAGCAGCGTAGATTTGAGTGAGCAGTTCTTC. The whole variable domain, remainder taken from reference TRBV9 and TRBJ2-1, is DSGVTQTPKHLITATGQRVTLRCSPRSGDLSVYWYQQSLDQGLQFLIQYYNGEERAKGNILERFSAQQFPDLHSELNLSSLELGDSALYFCASSVDLSEQFFGPGTRLTVL.

The CDR3 coding sequence is TGTGCCAGCAGCTCTCGACAGGCGGCCTACGAGCAGTACTTC. Translation gives CASSSRQAAYEQYF. The rearrangement uses TRBV7-2 and TRBJ2-7; a possible D gene is TRBD1 (6 bases). The CDR3 runs to 14 residues. Germline lookup yields CDR1 SGHTA and CDR2 FQGNSA. The V end was cut by 4 bases, the J end by 2 bases, with 12 bases between. Complete variable domain (other parts from reference TRBV7-2 and TRBJ2-7): GAGVSQSPSNKVTEKGKDVELRCDPISGHTALYWYRQSLGQGLEFLIYFQGNSAPDKSGLPSDRFSAERTGGSVSTLTIQRTQQEDSAVYLCASSSRQAAYEQYFGPGTRLTVT.

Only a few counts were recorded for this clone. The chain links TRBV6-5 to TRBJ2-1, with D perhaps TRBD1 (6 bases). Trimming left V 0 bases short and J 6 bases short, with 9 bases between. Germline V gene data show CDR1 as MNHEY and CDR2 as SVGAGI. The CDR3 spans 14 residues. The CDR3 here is CASSYSRGGNEQFF. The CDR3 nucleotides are TGTGCCAGCAGTTACTCGCGAGGGGGCAATGAGCAGTTCTTC.

The CDR3, as DNA: TGTGCCAGCAGCTTTTGGCAGGTGAACTTGGAAGCTTTCTTT. This translates into CASSFWQVNLEAFF. The rearrangement links TRBV5-6 to TRBJ1-1, with D uncertain. Germline V gives CDR1 SGHDT, CDR2 YYEEEE. Between the trimmed V and J ends, which lost 2 bases and 8 bases, there was a span of 16 bases. CDR3 size: 14 residues.

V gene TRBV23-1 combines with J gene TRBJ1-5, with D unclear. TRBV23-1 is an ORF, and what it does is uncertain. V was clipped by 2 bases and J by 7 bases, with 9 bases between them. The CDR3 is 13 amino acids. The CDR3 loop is CASSQKGGQPQHF. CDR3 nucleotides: TGCGCCAGCAGTCAAAAGGGAGGACAGCCCCAGCATTTT.

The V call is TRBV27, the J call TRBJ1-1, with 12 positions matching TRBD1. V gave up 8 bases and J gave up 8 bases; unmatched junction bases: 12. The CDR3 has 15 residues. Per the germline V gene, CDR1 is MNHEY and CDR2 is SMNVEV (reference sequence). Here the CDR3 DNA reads TGTGCCAGCGCTTTAGGGGACAGGGGGCTTAGGGAAGCTTTCTTT. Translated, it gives CASALGDRGLREAFF.

This CDR3 reads CASSLARGEDTQYF. Written as DNA, the CDR3 is TGTGCCAGCAGCTTAGCGCGCGGTGAAGATACGCAGTATTTT. This sequence joins TRBV7-2 and TRBJ2-3; D is uncertain. V lost 0 bases to trimming and J lost 5 bases, with 9 bases between them. The CDR3 spans 14 residues. The germline gives CDR1 SGHTA, CDR2 FQGNSA.

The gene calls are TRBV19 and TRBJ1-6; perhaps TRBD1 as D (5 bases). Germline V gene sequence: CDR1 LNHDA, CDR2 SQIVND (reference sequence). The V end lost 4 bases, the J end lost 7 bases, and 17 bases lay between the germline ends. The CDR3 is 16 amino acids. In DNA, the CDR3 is TGTGCCAGTAGTACGAACCGGGACGGGAGGAATTCACCCCTCCACTTT. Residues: CASSTNRDGRNSPLHF. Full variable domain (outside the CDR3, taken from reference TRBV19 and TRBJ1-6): DGGITQSPKYLFRKEGQNVTLSCEQNLNHDAMYWYRQDPGQGLRLIYYSQIVNDFQKGDIAEGYSVSREKKESFPLTVTSAQKNPTAFYLCASSTNRDGRNSPLHFGNGTRLTVT.

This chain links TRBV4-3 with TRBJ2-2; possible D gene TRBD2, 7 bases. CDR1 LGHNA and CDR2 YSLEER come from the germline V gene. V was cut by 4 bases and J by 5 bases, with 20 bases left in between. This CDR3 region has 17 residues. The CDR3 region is CASSPGGWGLGTGELFF. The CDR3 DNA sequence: TGCGCCAGCAGCCCGGGGGGATGGGGGCTAGGGACCGGGGAGCTGTTTTTT.

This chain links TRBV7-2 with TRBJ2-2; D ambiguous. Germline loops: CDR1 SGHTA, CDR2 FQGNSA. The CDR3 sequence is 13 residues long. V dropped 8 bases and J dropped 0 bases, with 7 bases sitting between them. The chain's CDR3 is CASGQPNTGELFF. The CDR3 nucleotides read TGTGCCAGCGGGCAACCGAACACCGGGGAGCTGTTTTTT.

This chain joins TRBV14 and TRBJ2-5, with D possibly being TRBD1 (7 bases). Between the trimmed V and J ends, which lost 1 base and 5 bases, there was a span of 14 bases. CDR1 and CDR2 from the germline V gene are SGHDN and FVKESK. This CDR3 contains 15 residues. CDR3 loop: CASSQASGGMETQYF. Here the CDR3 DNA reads TGTGCCAGCAGCCAAGCTTCAGGGGGGATGGAGACCCAGTACTTC.

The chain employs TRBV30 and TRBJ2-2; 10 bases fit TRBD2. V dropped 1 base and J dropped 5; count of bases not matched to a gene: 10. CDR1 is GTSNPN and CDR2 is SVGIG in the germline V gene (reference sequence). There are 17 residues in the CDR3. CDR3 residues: CAWSGATSGVATGELFF. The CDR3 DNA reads TGTGCCTGGAGTGGAGCTACTAGCGGGGTCGCTACCGGGGAGCTGTTTTTT.

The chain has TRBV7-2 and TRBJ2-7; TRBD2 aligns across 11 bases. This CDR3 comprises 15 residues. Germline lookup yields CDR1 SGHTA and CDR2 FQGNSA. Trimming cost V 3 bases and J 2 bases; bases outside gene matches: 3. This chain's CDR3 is CASSLTSGETYEQYF. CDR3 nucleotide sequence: TGTGCCAGCAGCTTGACTAGCGGGGAAACCTACGAGCAGTACTTC.

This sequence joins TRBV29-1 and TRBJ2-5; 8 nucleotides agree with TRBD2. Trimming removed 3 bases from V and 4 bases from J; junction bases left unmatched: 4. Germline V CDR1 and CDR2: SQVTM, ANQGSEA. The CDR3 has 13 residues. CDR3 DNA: TGCAGCGTTGATTCAAGCGGGAGAGAGACCCAGTACTTC. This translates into CSVDSSGRETQYF.

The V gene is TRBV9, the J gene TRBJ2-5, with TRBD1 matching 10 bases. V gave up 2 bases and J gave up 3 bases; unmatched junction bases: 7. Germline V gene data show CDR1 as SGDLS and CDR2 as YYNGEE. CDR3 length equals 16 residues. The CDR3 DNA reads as TGTGCCAGCAGCGTGAAAGACAGGGGGCTTGAAGAGACCCAGTACTTC. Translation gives CASSVKDRGLEETQYF.

CDR3 sequence reads: CSVGGHRDSSAEAFF. CDR3 DNA sequence: TGCAGCGTTGGGGGGCACCGGGACAGTAGCGCCGAAGCTTTCTTT. The chain recombines TRBV29-1 with TRBJ1-1; 7 nucleotides match TRBD1. This CDR3 is built from 15 residues. With V trimmed by 4 bases and J by 8 bases, 16 bases remained unmatched. From germline, CDR1 is SQVTM and CDR2 ANQGSEA.

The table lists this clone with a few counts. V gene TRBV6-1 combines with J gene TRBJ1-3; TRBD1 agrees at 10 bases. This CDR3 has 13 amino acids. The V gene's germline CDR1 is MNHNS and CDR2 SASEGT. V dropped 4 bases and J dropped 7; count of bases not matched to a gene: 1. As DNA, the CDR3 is TGTGCCAGCAGTGCGGGACAGGGGAACACCATATATTTT. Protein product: CASSAGQGNTIYF.

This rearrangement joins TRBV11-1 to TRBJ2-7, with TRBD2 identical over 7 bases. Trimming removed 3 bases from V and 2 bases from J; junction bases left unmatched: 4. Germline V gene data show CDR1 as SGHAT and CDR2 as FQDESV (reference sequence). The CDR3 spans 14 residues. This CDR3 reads CASSLGGVAYEQYF. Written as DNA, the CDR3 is TGTGCCAGCAGCTTGGGAGGGGTCGCCTACGAGCAGTACTTC.

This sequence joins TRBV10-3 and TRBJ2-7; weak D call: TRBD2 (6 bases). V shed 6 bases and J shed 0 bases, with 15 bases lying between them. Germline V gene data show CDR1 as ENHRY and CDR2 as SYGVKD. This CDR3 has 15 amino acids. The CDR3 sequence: CAISRDSPSSYEQYF. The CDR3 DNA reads TGTGCCATCAGCAGGGACTCCCCAAGCTCCTACGAGCAGTACTTC.